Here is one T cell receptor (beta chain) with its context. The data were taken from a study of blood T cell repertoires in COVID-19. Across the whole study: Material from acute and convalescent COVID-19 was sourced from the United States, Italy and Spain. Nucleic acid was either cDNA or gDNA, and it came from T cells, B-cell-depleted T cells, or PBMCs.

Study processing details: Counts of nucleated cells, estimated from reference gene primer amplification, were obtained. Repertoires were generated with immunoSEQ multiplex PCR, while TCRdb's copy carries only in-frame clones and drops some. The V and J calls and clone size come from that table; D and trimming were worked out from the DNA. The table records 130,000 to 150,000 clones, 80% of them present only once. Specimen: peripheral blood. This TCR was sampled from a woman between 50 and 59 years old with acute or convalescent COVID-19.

The CDR3 DNA reads as TGTGCCAGCAGCTTGCGACAGGGGGTGAGAGATACGCAGTATTTT. It specifies CASSLRQGVRDTQYF. The V and J genes are TRBV5-8 and TRBJ2-3; 9 nucleotides agree with TRBD1. CDR3 length: 15 amino acids. V dropped 1 base and J dropped 5; count of bases not matched to a gene: 5. Germline V gene lookup returns CDR1 SGHTS and CDR2 YDEGEE.